These 16 T cell receptor beta chains were sequenced from one sample in a study of blood T cells in healthy people across ages. A second PCR, run for roughly 7 to 12 cycles, used a sample-barcoded 5' primer plus a J-beta primer mix. TCRdb itself ran the 5' RACE reads through MiXCR, one entry per CDR3 protein. The repertoire includes 500,000 to 550,000 distinct CDR3 sequences, under 30% of them detected once, and 8.7% sits in the top ten. These data are also associated with another study on T cells of mothers and their children.

Sequencing was done on a sample of blood. These receptors came from a boy aged 10-17 years in good health.

The chain combines TRBV5-1 with TRBJ2-2; D is ambiguous. Trimming cost V 1 base and J 0 bases, with 10 bases left between them. The CDR3 spans 16 residues. Germline loops: CDR1 SGHRS, CDR2 YFSETQ. The CDR3 coding sequence is TGCGCCAGCAGCTTGCCTCTAGACGCGAACACCGGGGAGCTGTTTTTT. Its translation is CASSLPLDANTGELFF.

The chain carries TRBV20-1 and TRBJ1-2; D possibly corresponds to TRBD1 (5 bases). V lost 3 bases to trimming and J lost 0 bases, with 17 bases between them. Per germline, CDR1 DFQATT and CDR2 SNEGSKA (reference sequence). This CDR3 contains 16 residues. In DNA form, the CDR3 reads TGCAGTGCTAGTGGGGCAGGAGCGAAAGCTAACTATGGCTACACCTTC. The encoded protein is CSASGAGAKANYGYTF.

This chain connects TRBV29-1 to TRBJ2-5; TRBD2 agrees at 7 bases. The CDR3 extends over 14 amino acids. V gave up 2 bases and J gave up 5 bases; unmatched junction bases: 8. Germline CDR1 and CDR2: SQVTM and ANQGSEA. The CDR3 spells CSVESRLARETQYF. CDR3 coding DNA: TGCAGCGTTGAATCGAGACTAGCTCGGGAGACCCAGTACTTC. The entire variable domain, with the rest obtained from reference TRBV29-1 and TRBJ2-5, is as follows: SAVISQKPSRDICQRGTSLTIQCQVDSQVTMMFWYRQQPGQSLTLIATANQGSEATYESGFVIDKFPISRPNLTFSTLTVSNMSPEDSSIYLCSVESRLARETQYFGPGTRLLVL.

This clonotype has just a few counts. The junction departs from the called germline gene at one end, perhaps through a read error. This chain links TRBV7-9 with TRBJ1-3; no reliable D call. Germline V lookup: CDR1 SEHNR, CDR2 FQNEAQ (reference sequence). This CDR3 is built from 13 residues. CDR3 bases: TGTGTCAGCAGCGGGGATGGGAGAAACACCATATATTTT. This codes for CVSSGDGRNTIYF.

This CDR3 is CASRAGGGIAKNIQYF. The CDR3 DNA reads TGTGCCAGCAGAGCGGGAGGTGGAATAGCCAAAAACATTCAGTACTTC. The chain joins TRBV7-2 to TRBJ2-4, with 9 nucleotides matching TRBD2. Germline loops: CDR1 SGHTA, CDR2 FQGNSA. V was pared by 6 bases and J by 0 bases, with 6 bases of the junction left unmatched. The CDR3 length is 16 residues.

This clonotype was counted a few times. The gene calls are TRBV9 and TRBJ2-5; 8 nucleotides align to TRBD1. Germline CDR1 reads SGDLS; CDR2 reads YYNGEE. The CDR3 covers 16 residues. V trimming: 3 bases; J trimming: 4 bases; junction bases outside the gene matches: 11. CDR3 amino acids: CASSARSSGGSETQYF. The CDR3 coding sequence is TGTGCCAGCAGCGCTCGCTCATCAGGGGGCTCAGAGACCCAGTACTTC.

The chain links TRBV12-3 or TRBV12-4 to TRBJ1-3; D perhaps matches TRBD1 (6 bases). This CDR3 contains 16 residues. V was trimmed by 3 bases and J by 1 base, leaving 13 bases between them. CDR3 sequence reads: CASSFILGQSGNTIYF. DNA for the CDR3: TGTGCCAGCAGTTTTATCCTCGGACAGTCTGGAAACACCATATATTTT.

Only a few counts were recorded for this clonotype. The chain is built from TRBV6-6 and TRBJ1-5; D is unclear. Trimming pared 10 bases from V and 4 bases from J, leaving 14 bases between. The CDR3 sequence is 13 residues long. CDR1 MNHNY and CDR2 SVGAGI come from the germline V gene (reference sequence). The CDR3 sequence: CATSRAANQPQHF. For the CDR3, the DNA is TGTGCCACCTCCCGGGCAGCTAATCAGCCCCAGCATTTT.

The chain joins TRBV28 to TRBJ2-5, with TRBD1 matching over 7 bases. V shed 5 bases, J shed 5 bases, and the junction held 5 bases outside the gene matches. Germline CDR1 is MDHEN and CDR2 is SYDVKM. This CDR3 has 13 residues. CDR3 sequence reads: CASSRQGPETQYF. CDR3 coding DNA: TGTGCCAGCAGTCGACAGGGACCGGAGACCCAGTACTTC. Supplemented by reference TRBV28 and TRBJ2-5, the full variable domain reads DVKVTQSSRYLVKRTGEKVFLECVQDMDHENMFWYRQDPGLGLRLIYFSYDVKMKEKGDIPEGYSVSREKKERFSLILESASTNQTSMYLCASSRQGPETQYFGPGTRLLVL.

As for this clonotype: One end of the junction varies from germline; a read error may be responsible. The chain combines TRBV20-1 with TRBJ2-1; 7 bases are a match to TRBD1. Germline CDR1 DFQATT, CDR2 SNEGSKA (reference sequence). CDR3 length: 16 amino acids. The CDR3 here is CSEQGRSIVAYNEQFF. The CDR3 DNA reads TGCAGTGAACAGGGGCGGTCCATTGTGGCCTACAATGAACAGTTCTTC.

About this clonotype: A junction boundary mismatches the germline segment, possibly from a read error. The gene calls are TRBV18 and TRBJ2-1; TRBD2 is a possible D gene (5 bases). Looked up from germline, CDR1 is KGHSH and CDR2 is LQKENI. This CDR3 is built from 15 residues. CDR3 region: CASSPGSSRYNEPFF. The DNA of the CDR3 is TGTGCCAGCTCACCAGGGTCTAGCCGCTACAATGAGCCGTTCTTC.

The V call is TRBV28, the J call TRBJ2-5; D gene unclear. The ends were cut back, 3 bases at V and 7 bases at J, with 12 bases in the middle. Germline-derived CDR1 and CDR2 are MDHEN and SYDVKM. The CDR3 is made up of 13 amino acids. The CDR3, as DNA: TGTGCCAGCAGTTTGGGTCCCAGTCGGACCCAGTACTTC. Translation: CASSLGPSRTQYF.

This clonotype was counted a few times. The chain is built from TRBV29-1 and TRBJ2-2; D remains ambiguous. Germline lookup yields CDR1 SQVTM and CDR2 ANQGSEA. This CDR3 comprises 12 residues. The germline V and J ends were trimmed by 0 bases and 8 bases, with 7 bases remaining between them. This CDR3 reads CSVEDDRGELFF. The CDR3, as DNA: TGCAGCGTTGAAGACGATAGAGGGGAGCTGTTTTTT.

There are a few counts of this clonotype. This sequence joins TRBV6-1 and TRBJ2-5, with 12 bases identical to TRBD2. The DNA end lines up better with TRBJ2-1; the J call may be wrong. CDR3 length: 16 residues. Germline V gene sequence: CDR1 MNHNS, CDR2 SASEGT. CDR3 protein: CASSLLAGGLADEQFF. The CDR3 DNA reads TGTGCCAGCAGTCTGCTAGCGGGGGGGCTTGCCGATGAGCAGTTCTTC.

This chain links TRBV7-3 with TRBJ2-5; possible D gene TRBD1, 6 bases. Germline V CDR1 and CDR2: SGHTA, FQGTGA. The CDR3 is 14 residues long. The ends were cut back, 4 bases at V and 5 bases at J, with 14 bases in the middle. CDR3 nucleotides: TGTGCCAGCAGCTCTACAGGGTTTGGTGAGACCCAGTACTTC. This codes for CASSSTGFGETQYF.

This chain uses TRBV14 with TRBJ1-2; tentative D call: TRBD1 (5 bases). Trimming took off 10 bases at V and 12 bases at J, with 21 bases between the two ends. The CDR3 covers 12 residues. Germline CDR1 and CDR2: SGHDN and FVKESK. The CDR3 DNA is TGTGCCACCAATCTAACCTCCAGGGCAAACACCTTC. Its translation: CATNLTSRANTF.